The 20 T cell receptor beta chains given below trace back to one sample, sequenced in a study of blood T cell repertoires in COVID-19. Here immunoSEQ multiplex PCR was the method, and the copy in TCRdb shows in-frame clones only, minus some. The table records 65,000 to 70,000 clones, more than 75% of them present only once. The material sequenced was peripheral blood. The origin of the receptors is a man aged 45-65 years with active COVID-19.

The chain employs TRBV5-1 and TRBJ2-7, with TRBD1 identical over 9 bases. The junction had 10 bases not matched to a gene; V was cut back by 4 bases and J by 2 bases. CDR3 length: 16 amino acids. CDR1 is SGHRS and CDR2 is YFSETQ in the germline V gene. CDR3 bases: TGCGCCAGCAGCCGGCAGGGGACAGGGAACCCCTACGAGCAGTACTTC. Protein product: CASSRQGTGNPYEQYF.

The chain combines TRBV11-2 with TRBJ2-5, with D hard to call. Between the trimmed V and J ends, which lost 1 base and 4 bases, there was a span of 10 bases. Germline V gene lookup returns CDR1 SGHAT and CDR2 FQNNGV. The CDR3 spans 14 residues. Written as DNA, the CDR3 is TGTGCCAGCAGCTTAGCGGGTTTGGGAGAGACCCAGTACTTC. Translating gives CASSLAGLGETQYF. Using reference TRBV11-2 and TRBJ2-5 for the parts outside the CDR3, the full variable domain is EAGVAQSPRYKIIEKRQSVAFWCNPISGHATLYWYQQILGQGPKLLIQFQNNGVVDDSQLPKDRFSAERLKGVDSTLKIQPAKLEDSAVYLCASSLAGLGETQYFGPGTRLLVL.

The chain carries TRBV19 and TRBJ1-2; D possibly corresponds to TRBD1 (5 bases). V dropped 9 bases and J dropped 0 bases, with 17 bases sitting between them. CDR1 and CDR2 (germline): LNHDA, SQIVND (reference sequence). The CDR3 is made up of 15 amino acids. The CDR3 spells CASARRGAANYGYTF. For the CDR3, the DNA is TGTGCCAGCGCCCGTAGGGGTGCAGCTAACTATGGCTACACCTTC. Drawing the rest from reference TRBV19 and TRBJ1-2, the complete variable domain is DGGITQSPKYLFRKEGQNVTLSCEQNLNHDAMYWYRQDPGQGLRLIYYSQIVNDFQKGDIAEGYSVSREKKESFPLTVTSAQKNPTAFYLCASARRGAANYGYTFGSGTRLTVV.

This clone has just a few counts. The chain combines TRBV5-1 with TRBJ2-5, with 8 nucleotides matching TRBD1. CDR3 length: 15 amino acids. J was trimmed by 5 bases and V by 5 bases; bases with no gene match: 11. The germline CDR1 and CDR2 sequences are SGHRS and YFSETQ. The CDR3 here is CASSLTQGAWETQYF. The CDR3 bases are TGCGCCAGCAGTTTGACTCAGGGGGCTTGGGAGACCCAGTACTTC. Looking up the rest from reference TRBV5-1 and TRBJ2-5 gives the full variable domain: KAGVTQTPRYLIKTRGQQVTLSCSPISGHRSVSWYQQTPGQGLQFLFEYFSETQRNKGNFPGRFSGRQFSNSRSEMNVSTLELGDSALYLCASSLTQGAWETQYFGPGTRLLVL.

The genes are TRBV2 and TRBJ1-1; D is unclear. The V end lost 5 bases, the J end lost 5 bases, and 6 bases lay between the germline ends. The CDR3 contains 11 residues. CDR1 SNHLY and CDR2 FYNNEI come from the germline V gene. The CDR3 loop reads CASSRETEAFF. The CDR3 DNA is TGTGCCAGCAGTCGGGAAACTGAAGCTTTCTTT. Complete variable domain (other parts from reference TRBV2 and TRBJ1-1): EPEVTQTPSHQVTQMGQEVILRCVPISNHLYFYWYRQILGQKVEFLVSFYNNEISEKSEIFDDQFSVERPDGSNFTLKIRSTKLEDSAMYFCASSRETEAFFGQGTRLTVV.

The chain carries TRBV9 and TRBJ2-5; D perhaps matches TRBD2 (6 bases). Germline CDR1 SGDLS, CDR2 YYNGEE. The CDR3 has 13 residues. V lost 4 bases to trimming and J lost 1 base, with 8 bases between them. The CDR3 reads CASSWRAQETQYF. The CDR3 DNA sequence: TGTGCCAGCAGCTGGAGGGCCCAAGAGACCCAGTACTTC.

The chain is built from TRBV28 and TRBJ2-7; D gene ambiguous. V shed 3 bases and J shed 3 bases, with 9 bases lying between them. Germline V CDR1 and CDR2: MDHEN, SYDVKM. This CDR3 has 13 amino acids. CDR3 protein: CASSFNLSYEQYF. DNA of the CDR3: TGTGCCAGCAGTTTCAACCTTAGCTACGAGCAGTACTTC.

The gene calls are TRBV4-1 and TRBJ2-7; TRBD2 is a possible D gene (5 bases). Trimming shortened V by 1 base and J by 4 bases, and 14 bases separated the two germline ends. The length of the CDR3 is 15 residues. Germline CDR1 and CDR2: MGHRA and YSYEKL. CDR3 in DNA: TGCGCCAGCAGCCAAGTTAACTCGGGATCGTACGAGCAGTACTTC. Translation: CASSQVNSGSYEQYF.

V usage is TRBV2 and J usage is TRBJ2-1; D gene unclear. V lost 4 bases and J 5 bases, leaving 18 bases between the germline ends. CDR3 length: 16 residues. The V gene's germline CDR1 is SNHLY and CDR2 FYNNEI. CDR3 amino acids: CASSVGPSPIHNEQFF. In DNA, the CDR3 is TGTGCCAGCAGTGTGGGCCCAAGTCCCATACACAATGAGCAGTTCTTC.

The CDR3 loop is CAISETRRDRASGYTF. DNA for the CDR3: TGTGCCATCAGTGAGACCCGCCGGGACAGGGCCTCGGGCTACACCTTC. The chain is built from TRBV10-3 and TRBJ1-2; 9 nucleotides align to TRBD1. The V segment lost 2 bases and the J segment 8 bases; nucleotides outside the gene matches: 12. Germline V gene data show CDR1 as ENHRY and CDR2 as SYGVKD. This CDR3 is 16 amino acids long.

This chain connects TRBV18 to TRBJ2-7, with TRBD1 matching 9 bases. V was clipped by 0 bases and J by 4 bases; unmatched bases: 4. The germline CDR1 and CDR2 sequences are KGHSH and LQKENI. This CDR3 region has 15 residues. The chain's CDR3 is CASSPPTGGMYEQYF. Written as DNA, the CDR3 is TGTGCCAGCTCACCACCAACAGGGGGCATGTACGAGCAGTACTTC. The full variable domain, rest sourced from reference TRBV18 and TRBJ2-7, is NAGVMQNPRHLVRRRGQEARLRCSPMKGHSHVYWYRQLPEEGLKFMVYLQKENIIDESGMPKERFSAEFPKEGPSILRIQQVVRGDSAAYFCASSPPTGGMYEQYFGPGTRLTVT.

The chain is built from TRBV18 and TRBJ2-7, with 13 positions matching TRBD2. V lost 3 bases and J lost 7; bases outside the gene matches: 12. Per germline, CDR1 KGHSH and CDR2 LQKENI. This CDR3 contains 17 residues. The CDR3 region has the DNA TGTGCCAGCTCACCCCCCGGGGGGACTAGCGGGATTAGGGAGCAGTACTTC. Amino acids: CASSPPGGTSGIREQYF.

V usage is TRBV2 and J usage is TRBJ2-5, with 12 bases matching TRBD1. Germline CDR1 SNHLY, CDR2 FYNNEI. The CDR3 has 16 residues. Unmatched junction bases numbered 9, after V lost 5 bases and J lost 5 bases. The CDR3 reads CASSTGTGGAAETQYF. In DNA form, the CDR3 reads TGTGCCAGCAGTACCGGGACAGGGGGCGCGGCGGAGACCCAGTACTTC.

The chain links TRBV6-2 or TRBV6-3 to TRBJ2-5; 15 bases align to TRBD2. Germline-derived CDR1 and CDR2 are MNHEY and SVGEGT. J was trimmed by 4 bases and V by 4 bases; bases with no gene match: 1. This CDR3 region has 15 residues. The CDR3 sequence is CASSWGLAGGETQYF. DNA for the CDR3: TGTGCCAGCAGTTGGGGACTAGCGGGAGGAGAGACCCAGTACTTC.

This rearrangement joins TRBV4-3 to TRBJ2-3; 9 bases agree with TRBD2. Unmatched junction bases numbered 4, after V lost 4 bases and J lost 2 bases. The CDR3 sequence is 15 residues long. CDR1 and CDR2 from the germline V gene are LGHNA and YSLEER. This chain's CDR3 is CASSPGLAYTDTQYF. The CDR3 nucleotides read TGCGCCAGCAGCCCGGGACTAGCTTACACAGATACGCAGTATTTT.

This rearrangement joins TRBV18 to TRBJ2-7; D gene uncertain. The germline CDR1 and CDR2 sequences are KGHSH and LQKENI. Trimming took 2 bases from V and 0 from J, leaving 5 bases between them. The CDR3 runs to 13 residues. The CDR3 protein is CASSPSNSYEQYF. Written as DNA, the CDR3 is TGTGCCAGCTCACCATCCAACTCCTACGAGCAGTACTTC.

The gene calls are TRBV30 and TRBJ2-7; 11 nucleotides align to TRBD2. Germline trimming cut 2 bases from V and 1 base from J; bases unmatched to any gene: 7. The germline gives CDR1 GTSNPN, CDR2 SVGIG (reference sequence). The CDR3 sequence is 16 residues long. The CDR3, as DNA: TGTGCCTGGAGTCTGGTTGGACTAGCGGGTTCCTACGAGCAGTACTTC. It yields the protein CAWSLVGLAGSYEQYF. Using reference TRBV30 and TRBJ2-7 for the parts outside the CDR3, the full variable domain is SQTIHQWPATLVQPVGSPLSLECTVEGTSNPNLYWYRQAAGRGLQLLFYSVGIGQISSEVPQNLSASRPQDRQFILSSKKLLLSDSGFYLCAWSLVGLAGSYEQYFGPGTRLTVT.

The rearrangement joins TRBV7-9 to TRBJ2-1; 9 nucleotides agree with TRBD2. This CDR3 is built from 15 residues. CDR1 is SEHNR and CDR2 is FQNEAQ in the germline V gene (reference sequence). V shed 4 bases, J shed 8 bases, and the junction held 9 bases outside the gene matches. CDR3 coding DNA: TGTGCCAGCAGCTCGTTAGCGGGAGCGGCCTATGAGCAGTTCTTC. Amino acid sequence: CASSSLAGAAYEQFF.

The chain recombines TRBV28 with TRBJ1-5; 10 positions match TRBD1. Germline V CDR1 and CDR2: MDHEN, SYDVKM. J was trimmed by 1 base and V by 6 bases; bases with no gene match: 3. This CDR3 spans 15 amino acids. CDR3 DNA: TGTGCCAGCAGCCTGGACAGGGGGAGCAATCAGCCCCAGCATTTT. Translation gives CASSLDRGSNQPQHF.

This clone was observed a single time. The rearrangement uses TRBV6-1 and TRBJ2-7, with 8 nucleotides matching TRBD2. The trim removed 2 bases at V and 3 bases at J, leaving 6 bases unmatched. Germline-derived CDR1 and CDR2 are MNHNS and SASEGT. CDR3 size: 15 residues. CDR3: CASSETSGGVYEQYF. The DNA of the CDR3 is TGTGCCAGCAGTGAAACGTCGGGGGGGGTCTACGAGCAGTACTTC.